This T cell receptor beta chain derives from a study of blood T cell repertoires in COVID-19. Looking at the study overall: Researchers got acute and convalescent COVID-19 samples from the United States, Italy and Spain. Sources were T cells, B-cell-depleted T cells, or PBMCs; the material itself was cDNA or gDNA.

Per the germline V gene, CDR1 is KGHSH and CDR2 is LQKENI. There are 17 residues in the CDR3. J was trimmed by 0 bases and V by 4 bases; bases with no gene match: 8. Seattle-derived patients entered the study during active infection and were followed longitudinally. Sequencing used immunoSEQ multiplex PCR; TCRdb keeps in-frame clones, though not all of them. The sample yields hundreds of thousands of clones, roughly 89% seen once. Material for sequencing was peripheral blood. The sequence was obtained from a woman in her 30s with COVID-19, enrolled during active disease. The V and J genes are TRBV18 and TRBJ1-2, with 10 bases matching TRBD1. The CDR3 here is CASSLYPGQGPNYGYTF. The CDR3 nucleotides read TGTGCCAGCTCACTTTATCCGGGACAGGGGCCTAACTATGGCTACACCTTC.